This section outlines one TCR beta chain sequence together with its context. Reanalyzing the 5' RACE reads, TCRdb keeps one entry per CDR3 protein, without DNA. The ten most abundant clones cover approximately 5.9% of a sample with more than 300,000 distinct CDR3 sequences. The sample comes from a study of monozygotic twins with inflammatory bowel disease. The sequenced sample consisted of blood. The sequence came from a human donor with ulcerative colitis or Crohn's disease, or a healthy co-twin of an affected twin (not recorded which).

CDR3 region: CASSIGDYNEQFF. The rearrangement links TRBV19 to TRBJ2-1. The CDR3 is 13 residues long. Germline lookup yields CDR1 LNHDA and CDR2 SQIVND (reference sequence).